The clone carrying this TCR beta chain appeared a single time. The antigen remains undetermined. The donors, nominally healthy at sampling, likely had unrecorded immune exposures. Primers: 60 Vbeta forward and 13 Jbeta reverse. Data came from immunoSEQ multiplex PCR; TCRdb stores just in-frame clones and leaves some out. The sample yields some 100,000 clones, around 81% seen once. The data were taken from a study of cytomegalovirus exposure and HLA in healthy donors. Per germline, CDR1 MRHNA and CDR2 SNTAGT. This CDR3 has 15 residues. Trimming cost V 3 bases and J 0 bases; bases outside gene matches: 0. Whole-study findings and limits: As a later analysis revealed, the rate of TCR association differed by HLA locus, with DRB1 most and HLA-C fewest.

The rearrangement uses TRBV6-4 and TRBJ1-4; 8 bases line up with TRBD1. What was sequenced was PBMCs. The receptor comes from a woman in her twenties or thirties in good health and CMV-seronegative. CDR3 DNA sequence: TGTGCCAGCAGTGAGGGACAGGCAACTAATGAAAAACTGTTTTTT. Translated: CASSEGQATNEKLFF.